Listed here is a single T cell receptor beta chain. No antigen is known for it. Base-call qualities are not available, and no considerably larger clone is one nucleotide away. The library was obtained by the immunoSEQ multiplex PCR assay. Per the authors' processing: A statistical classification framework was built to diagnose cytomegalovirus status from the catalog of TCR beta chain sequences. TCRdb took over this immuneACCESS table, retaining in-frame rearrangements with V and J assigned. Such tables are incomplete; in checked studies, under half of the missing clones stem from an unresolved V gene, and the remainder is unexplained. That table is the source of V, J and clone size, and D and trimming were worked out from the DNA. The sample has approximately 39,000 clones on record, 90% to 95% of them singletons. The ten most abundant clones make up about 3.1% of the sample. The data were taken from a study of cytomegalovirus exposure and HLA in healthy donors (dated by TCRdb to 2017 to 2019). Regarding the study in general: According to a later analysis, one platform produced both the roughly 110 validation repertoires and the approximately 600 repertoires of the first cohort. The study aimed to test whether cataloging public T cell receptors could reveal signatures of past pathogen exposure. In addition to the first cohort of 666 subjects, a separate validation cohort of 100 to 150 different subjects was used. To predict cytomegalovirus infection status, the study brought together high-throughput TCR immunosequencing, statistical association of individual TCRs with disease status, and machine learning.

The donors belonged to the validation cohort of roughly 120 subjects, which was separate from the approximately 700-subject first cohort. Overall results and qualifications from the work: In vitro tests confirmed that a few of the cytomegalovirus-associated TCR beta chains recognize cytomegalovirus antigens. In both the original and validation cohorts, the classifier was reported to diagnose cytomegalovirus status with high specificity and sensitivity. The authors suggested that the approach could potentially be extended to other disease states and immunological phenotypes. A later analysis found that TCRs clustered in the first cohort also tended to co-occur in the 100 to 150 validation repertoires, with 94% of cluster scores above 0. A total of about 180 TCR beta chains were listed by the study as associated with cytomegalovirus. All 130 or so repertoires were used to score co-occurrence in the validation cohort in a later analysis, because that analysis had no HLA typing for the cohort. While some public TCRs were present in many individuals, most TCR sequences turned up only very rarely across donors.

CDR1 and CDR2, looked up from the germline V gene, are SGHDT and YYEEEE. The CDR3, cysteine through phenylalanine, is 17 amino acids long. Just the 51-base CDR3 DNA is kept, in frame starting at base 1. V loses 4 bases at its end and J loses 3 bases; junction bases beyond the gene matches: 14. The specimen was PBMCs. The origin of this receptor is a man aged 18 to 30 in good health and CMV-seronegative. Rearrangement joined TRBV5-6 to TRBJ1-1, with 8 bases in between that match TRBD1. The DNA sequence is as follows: TGTGCCAGCAGCGACAAGCGGGACAGGCGATACTACACTGAAGCTTTCTTT. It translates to CASSDKRDRRYYTEAFF.